A single sample is the source of the 27 T cell receptor beta chains below, sequenced in a study of human T cells and chemical hapten exposure listed by TCRdb under 2021. Taken with the paper, the label for time point translates to: healthy volunteer bleed at 6 weeks. Total RNA was isolated from unfractionated whole blood collected in Tempus Blood RNA tubes. Library construction relied on RACE. TCRdb names NextSeq 500 as the instrument used. TCRdb cleaned the public reads at Q25 with fastp, built clones with MiXCR and kept in-frame beta chains. Every CDR3 protein is listed once, alongside the most common genes and DNA of its rows. Across this sample there are approximately 79,000 distinct CDR3 sequences, with over 7% seen only once. More than 1.5% of the sample rests with the top ten. The sample consisted of whole blood. These receptors came from a male donor in good health. Some clones in this sample may be carry-over from other donors' samples.

This clonotype has only a few counts. The V and J genes are TRBV29-1 and TRBJ2-5; D gene uncertain. This CDR3 comprises 14 residues. Germline values: CDR1 SQVTM, CDR2 ANQGSEA. Trimming removed 2 bases from V and 5 bases from J, with 15 bases in between. The CDR3 DNA sequence: TGCAGCGTTGAATCACCAACAGTCAGGGAGACCCAGTACTTC. It is translated as CSVESPTVRETQYF.

The chain links TRBV27 to TRBJ2-2; D might be TRBD1 (5 bases). CDR1 MNHEY and CDR2 SMNVEV come from the germline V gene (reference sequence). The CDR3 spans 16 residues. V shed 0 bases and J shed 4 bases, with 12 bases lying between them. CDR3 protein: CASSLSVRAGTGELFF. CDR3 DNA: TGTGCCAGCAGTTTATCTGTCAGGGCAGGCACCGGGGAGCTGTTTTTT.

This clonotype was seen ten or more times. The chain joins TRBV5-1 to TRBJ2-7; D gene ambiguous. The V gene's germline CDR1 is SGHRS and CDR2 YFSETQ. The CDR3 length is 12 residues. The V end was cut by 0 bases, the J end by 4 bases, with 5 bases between. The chain's CDR3 is CASSLDTYEQYF. The CDR3 coding sequence is TGCGCCAGCAGCTTGGACACTTACGAGCAGTACTTC.

The V call is TRBV2, the J call TRBJ1-5; possible D gene TRBD1, 5 bases. V was trimmed by 8 bases and J by 4 bases, leaving 15 bases between them. The CDR3 length is 14 residues. Germline V gene data show CDR1 as SNHLY and CDR2 as FYNNEI. This chain's CDR3 is CASHGGTGNQPQHF. CDR3 nucleotide sequence: TGTGCCAGCCATGGAGGGACGGGAAATCAGCCCCAGCATTTT. Supplemented by reference TRBV2 and TRBJ1-5, the full variable domain reads EPEVTQTPSHQVTQMGQEVILRCVPISNHLYFYWYRQILGQKVEFLVSFYNNEISEKSEIFDDQFSVERPDGSNFTLKIRSTKLEDSAMYFCASHGGTGNQPQHFGDGTRLSIL.

This sequence joins TRBV12-3 or TRBV12-4 and TRBJ2-5, with TRBD2 identical over 7 bases. Trimming cost V 5 bases and J 5 bases; bases outside gene matches: 8. CDR3 length: 14 residues. CDR3 in DNA: TGTGCCAGCAGTGTAGACACGGGAGGTGAGACCCAGTACTTC. Amino acid sequence: CASSVDTGGETQYF.

In nucleotides, the CDR3 is TGTGCCAGCAGTGAATGGATTGGGACAGAGAGCCCACCTCAGTATTTT. It encodes CASSEWIGTESPPQYF. The V call is TRBV25-1, the J call TRBJ2-3; 7 nucleotides line up with TRBD1. The CDR3 covers 16 residues. V was pared by 1 base and J by 12 bases, with 16 bases of the junction left unmatched. Germline V gene lookup returns CDR1 MGHDK and CDR2 SYGVNS.

This clonotype came up many times. V gene TRBV2 combines with J gene TRBJ1-5, with a tentative D call TRBD1 (5 bases). The CDR3 has 13 amino acids. Germline V gene sequence: CDR1 SNHLY, CDR2 FYNNEI. Trimming took 6 bases from V and 6 from J, leaving 12 bases between them. Here the CDR3 reads CASSGGVRQPQHF. CDR3 in DNA: TGTGCCAGCAGCGGGGGGGTTCGTCAGCCCCAGCATTTT.

This chain links TRBV3-1 with TRBJ2-5; 9 bases are a match to TRBD2. With 0 bases clipped from V and 2 bases from J, the junction kept 10 bases outside the gene matches. CDR3 length: 18 amino acids. CDR1 LGHDT and CDR2 YNNKEL come from the germline V gene (reference sequence). The CDR3 reads CASSQDYPSAGGQETQYF. CDR3 nucleotide sequence: TGTGCCAGCAGCCAAGATTACCCCTCGGCGGGGGGGCAAGAGACCCAGTACTTC.

This clonotype was seen repeatedly, ten times or more. The chain joins TRBV7-9 to TRBJ1-6, with D possibly matching TRBD1 (6 bases). The CDR3 length is 14 residues. Germline assignment: CDR1 SEHNR and CDR2 FQNEAQ (reference sequence). V lost 2 bases and J lost 8, with 10 bases in between. The CDR3 loop is CASSLPGGYSPLHF. CDR3 coding DNA: TGTGCCAGCAGCTTACCCGGGGGCTATTCACCCCTCCACTTT.

This clonotype was counted a few times. The rearrangement joins TRBV6-6 to TRBJ2-1, with D perhaps matching TRBD2 (6 bases). CDR1 MNHNY and CDR2 SVGAGI come from the germline V gene (reference sequence). This CDR3 contains 12 residues. V lost 3 bases and J 9 bases, leaving 9 bases between the germline ends. The CDR3 spells CASSYRGSEQFF. In DNA form, the CDR3 reads TGTGCCAGCAGTTATCGGGGGAGTGAGCAGTTCTTC.

This clonotype was counted between two and nine times. V is TRBV6-5 and J is TRBJ2-5; 9 bases align to TRBD1. The CDR3 runs to 16 residues. The ends lost 2 bases at V and 2 bases at J; junction bases unmatched: 6. Germline V gives CDR1 MNHEY, CDR2 SVGAGI. The CDR3 DNA reads as TGTGCCAGCAGTTACCGGACAGGGGTAGGGCAAGAGACCCAGTACTTC. Protein product: CASSYRTGVGQETQYF.

There are a few counts of this clonotype. The CDR3 DNA is TGCAGCGTTGGGGCAGGCCTCAACGAGCAGTACTTC. Its translation: CSVGAGLNEQYF. The chain employs TRBV29-1 and TRBJ2-7; no definite D call. CDR1 is SQVTM and CDR2 is ANQGSEA in the germline V gene. CDR3 length equals 12 residues. V was pared by 4 bases and J by 5 bases, with 12 bases between.

This clonotype occurred a few times. V gene TRBV4-3 combines with J gene TRBJ1-4, with D possibly being TRBD1 (5 bases). V was shortened by 0 bases and J by 2 bases, with 7 bases between the two germline ends. The CDR3 runs 15 residues. Germline V lookup: CDR1 LGHNA, CDR2 YSLEER. In DNA form, the CDR3 reads TGCGCCAGCAGCCAAGAGCAGGGCACTAATGAAAAACTGTTTTTT. It encodes CASSQEQGTNEKLFF.

Many counts were recorded for this clonotype. The V and J genes are TRBV20-1 and TRBJ1-2; 10 bases fit TRBD1. CDR3 length equals 15 residues. The V and J ends lost 0 bases and 6 bases, in that order; junction bases with no gene match: 7. The germline V gene encodes CDR1 DFQATT and CDR2 SNEGSKA (reference sequence). The chain's CDR3 is CSARDGGQGGHGYTF. The CDR3 DNA reads as TGCAGTGCTAGAGATGGAGGACAGGGGGGACATGGCTACACCTTC.

The chain employs TRBV6-1 and TRBJ2-7; D remains ambiguous. CDR1 and CDR2 (germline): MNHNS, SASEGT. The length of the CDR3 is 11 residues. Trimming removed 4 bases from V and 1 base from J, with 2 bases in between. CDR3 loop: CASSVSYEQYF. The CDR3 DNA reads as TGTGCCAGCAGTGTTTCCTACGAGCAGTACTTC.

The rearrangement joins TRBV29-1 to TRBJ1-5, with D uncertain. V was cut by 6 bases and J by 0 bases, with 9 bases left in between. The CDR3 has 13 amino acids. Germline CDR1 reads SQVTM; CDR2 reads ANQGSEA. The CDR3 is CSVARDSNQPQHF. DNA of the CDR3: TGCAGCGTGGCGCGAGATAGCAATCAGCCCCAGCATTTT.

This chain connects TRBV5-4 to TRBJ1-4; D gene ambiguous. Germline values: CDR1 SGHNT, CDR2 YYREEE (reference sequence). The CDR3 length is 13 residues. The ends were cut back, 4 bases at V and 4 bases at J, with 8 bases in the middle. CDR3 in amino acids: CASSGAGNEKLFF. CDR3 bases: TGTGCCAGCAGCGGAGCGGGTAATGAAAAACTGTTTTTT.

This clonotype was detected a few times. This chain connects TRBV27 to TRBJ2-2; the D is unclear. The CDR3 has 15 residues. The germline V gene encodes CDR1 MNHEY and CDR2 SMNVEV (reference sequence). V was trimmed by 2 bases and J by 4 bases, leaving 11 bases between them. CDR3 loop: CASSLRQWGTGELFF. Here the CDR3 DNA reads TGTGCCAGCAGTTTAAGGCAGTGGGGCACCGGGGAGCTGTTTTTT.

This clonotype was observed at least ten times. This sequence joins TRBV6-5 and TRBJ2-1, with TRBD2 matching 7 bases. Germline V lookup: CDR1 MNHEY, CDR2 SVGAGI. Trimming removed 9 bases from V and 3 bases from J; junction bases left unmatched: 5. The CDR3 runs 13 residues. The CDR3 nucleotides read TGTGCCAGTATGAGCGGGATCTACAATGAGCAGTTCTTC. Protein: CASMSGIYNEQFF.

The chain employs TRBV21-1 and TRBJ2-7; whether TRBD2, the table's D call, matches the DNA was not checked. TRBV21-1 has pseudogene status. The CDR3 is 15 amino acids. The CDR3 nucleotides are TGTGCCAGCAGCAAAGGCCCTACTCCCCGCAAAGGTGAGCCTTTC. Translating it yields CASSKGPTPRKGEPF.

Ten or more counts support this clonotype. This chain joins TRBV18 and TRBJ1-1, with a possible D match to TRBD1 (6 bases). CDR1 and CDR2 (germline): KGHSH, LQKENI. V lost 5 bases and J lost 1, with 11 bases in between. CDR3 length: 14 amino acids. The DNA for the CDR3 is TGTGCCAGCTCATCGGGACAAACGAACACTGAAGCTTTCTTT. It yields the protein CASSSGQTNTEAFF. Combining the CDR3 with reference TRBV18 and TRBJ1-1 gives the whole variable domain NAGVMQNPRHLVRRRGQEARLRCSPMKGHSHVYWYRQLPEEGLKFMVYLQKENIIDESGMPKERFSAEFPKEGPSILRIQQVVRGDSAAYFCASSSGQTNTEAFFGQGTRLTVV.

Comment on this clonotype: A read error may be the cause here, since a much bigger clone is one base away. The V gene is TRBV6-1, the J gene TRBJ1-6, with 7 nucleotides matching TRBD1. Germline V gives CDR1 MNHNS, CDR2 SASEGT. V was pared by 7 bases and J by 7 bases, with 10 bases of the junction left unmatched. This CDR3 has 15 residues. The CDR3 DNA sequence: TGTGCCAGCAATGACGATACAGGGGTCAATTCACCCCTCCACTTT. It encodes CASNDDTGVNSPLHF.

The chain links TRBV10-3 to TRBJ1-6; 7 bases match TRBD1. Germline V lookup: CDR1 ENHRY, CDR2 SYGVKD. V lost 6 bases to trimming and J lost 9 bases; unmatched junction nucleotides: 11. This CDR3 is 15 amino acids long. Here the CDR3 reads CAISAGTDGSSPLHF. DNA for the CDR3: TGTGCCATCAGCGCCGGGACAGACGGTAGTTCACCCCTCCACTTT.

This clonotype appeared many times. The gene calls are TRBV27 and TRBJ1-1; D ambiguous. The V end was cut by 2 bases, the J end by 2 bases, with 9 bases between. This CDR3 has 14 amino acids. Germline CDR1 reads MNHEY; CDR2 reads SMNVEV (reference sequence). The CDR3 reads CASSLRPANTEAFF. The DNA for the CDR3 is TGTGCCAGCAGTTTACGCCCAGCCAACACTGAAGCTTTCTTT.

In this sample, this clonotype turned up many times. The chain joins TRBV5-6 to TRBJ2-7; possible D gene TRBD1, 6 bases. This CDR3 has 16 residues. Looked up from germline, CDR1 is SGHDT and CDR2 is YYEEEE. The germline V and J ends were trimmed by 0 bases and 6 bases, with 19 bases remaining between them. CDR3 sequence (DNA): TGTGCCAGCAGCTTGGACCAAAAACTAGGCAGGGGCGAGCAGTACTTC. As protein: CASSLDQKLGRGEQYF.

The DNA of the CDR3 is TGTGCCAGCAGTGAATCAAAGAGCAATCAGCCCCAGCATTTT. Its protein product is CASSESKSNQPQHF. The chain carries TRBV25-1 and TRBJ1-5, with D unresolved. From germline, CDR1 is MGHDK and CDR2 SYGVNS. The V and J ends lost 1 base and 1 base respectively, with 5 bases between them. CDR3 length: 14 residues.

In this sample, this clonotype turned up a few times. The chain employs TRBV2 and TRBJ2-3; the D call may be TRBD1 or TRBD2 (5 bases each). V dropped 4 bases and J dropped 1 base, with 18 bases sitting between them. This CDR3 comprises 17 residues. CDR1 is SNHLY and CDR2 is FYNNEI in the germline V gene. CDR3 DNA sequence: TGTGCCAGCAGTGTCCCGGGACCCAGGGCTGGCACAGATACGCAGTATTTT. It specifies CASSVPGPRAGTDTQYF.